One and the same sample provided the 29 T cell receptor beta chains below, sequenced in a study of technical replicates of blood from a handful of donors. Profiling relied on immunoSEQ multiplex PCR, and the TCRdb table lists in-frame clones only, not all of them. The data hold more than 60,000 clones, with 93% observed a single time. Sequenced: T cells isolated from PBMCs. The receptors here all came from a human donor in good health.

The chain is built from TRBV2 and TRBJ2-1; TRBD2 is a possible D gene (5 bases). CDR3 length: 14 residues. CDR1 and CDR2 from the germline V gene are SNHLY and FYNNEI. With 7 bases removed from V and 2 bases from J, the gap between germline ends came to 12 bases. The CDR3 region is CASKELAPYNEQFF. CDR3 in DNA: TGTGCCAGCAAGGAATTAGCGCCCTACAATGAGCAGTTCTTC.

The rearrangement uses TRBV30 and TRBJ1-2; a possible D gene is TRBD1 (6 bases). Germline CDR1 and CDR2: GTSNPN and SVGIG (reference sequence). Trimming stripped 3 bases from V and 8 bases from J, with 13 bases between. The CDR3 length is 12 residues. CDR3: CAWSVGGLGYTF. For the CDR3, the DNA is TGTGCCTGGAGCGTCGGGGGGCTCGGCTACACCTTC.

The J gene is TRBJ2-7, the V gene TRBV9; perhaps TRBD2 as D (5 bases). Looked up from germline, CDR1 is SGDLS and CDR2 is YYNGEE. The CDR3 consists of 15 residues. V lost 5 bases and J lost 2, with 17 bases in between. The CDR3 region is CASSASHGVPYEQYF. CDR3 nucleotides: TGTGCCAGCAGTGCAAGTCACGGGGTTCCCTACGAGCAGTACTTC.

This chain links TRBV29-1 with TRBJ2-7; the D gene is possibly TRBD1 (6 bases). This CDR3 comprises 12 residues. CDR1 SQVTM and CDR2 ANQGSEA come from the germline V gene. Trimming took 3 bases from V and 5 from J, leaving 11 bases between them. As DNA, the CDR3 is TGCAGCGTTGAGCACAGGGCCAACGAGCAGTACTTC. The encoded protein is CSVEHRANEQYF.

The chain combines TRBV28 with TRBJ2-7; tentative D call: TRBD1 (5 bases). Trimming cost V 5 bases and J 9 bases, with 11 bases left between them. The CDR3 covers 11 residues. Germline CDR1 and CDR2: MDHEN and SYDVKM. Written as DNA, the CDR3 is TGTGCCAGCAGTCGGCTTCAGGGGCAGTACTTC. This encodes CASSRLQGQYF.

This clone has a single count. The chain links TRBV19 to TRBJ1-1; 7 bases align to TRBD1. CDR3 length: 12 residues. V lost 10 bases and J lost 0; bases outside the gene matches: 2. Germline CDR1 LNHDA, CDR2 SQIVND (reference sequence). The CDR3 region is CATQGMNTEAFF. The CDR3 nucleotides are TGTGCCACACAGGGGATGAACACTGAAGCTTTCTTT.

The rearrangement links TRBV6-4 to TRBJ1-2; a weak D match, TRBD1 (5 bases). Germline CDR1 reads MRHNA; CDR2 reads SNTAGT. This CDR3 region has 13 residues. The V and J ends lost 3 bases and 5 bases respectively, with 10 bases between them. CDR3 in DNA: TGTGCCAGCAGTGATACGGCAGGGTATGGCTACACCTTC. Translated: CASSDTAGYGYTF.

The rearrangement joins TRBV2 to TRBJ1-5; 9 bases agree with TRBD1. V trimming: 8 bases; J trimming: 5 bases; junction bases outside the gene matches: 7. The CDR3 runs to 14 residues. Germline CDR1 SNHLY, CDR2 FYNNEI. CDR3 protein: CASAGTGRDQPQHF. The CDR3 DNA reads TGTGCCAGCGCCGGGACAGGGAGAGATCAGCCCCAGCATTTT.

CDR3 protein: CAWSGEARYNEQFF. Written as DNA, the CDR3 is TGTGCCTGGAGTGGGGAGGCTCGCTACAATGAGCAGTTCTTC. The chain uses TRBV30 and TRBJ2-1, with D perhaps TRBD2 (6 bases). The CDR3 has 14 amino acids. V was trimmed by 1 base and J by 3 bases, leaving 10 bases between them. Germline CDR1 reads GTSNPN; CDR2 reads SVGIG (reference sequence).

The J gene is TRBJ2-1, the V gene TRBV11-3; 10 bases line up with TRBD2. The CDR3 sequence is 14 residues long. Germline CDR1 reads SGHNT; CDR2 reads YENEEA. The ends lost 9 bases at V and 3 bases at J; junction bases unmatched: 5. CDR3 sequence reads: CASSGRIGYNEQFF. CDR3 in DNA: TGTGCCAGTAGCGGGAGGATAGGCTACAATGAGCAGTTCTTC.

V is TRBV6-1 and J is TRBJ1-2; D is possibly TRBD1 (6 bases). Germline assignment: CDR1 MNHNS and CDR2 SASEGT. V was trimmed by 2 bases and J by 13 bases, leaving 20 bases between them. The CDR3 covers 14 residues. In nucleotides, the CDR3 is TGTGCCAGCAGTGAAATGGTGACAGGCAAAATCGGCACCTTC. This gives the protein CASSEMVTGKIGTF.

The chain links TRBV2 to TRBJ2-7, with TRBD2 matching over 14 bases. Germline-derived CDR1 and CDR2 are SNHLY and FYNNEI. Trimming at V came to 6 bases and at J to 0 bases, leaving 7 bases not matched to a gene. The CDR3 extends over 17 amino acids. DNA for the CDR3: TGTGCCAGCAGGGCCCCGGGACTAGCGGGAGCCTCCTACGAGCAGTACTTC. Protein product: CASRAPGLAGASYEQYF.

The chain recombines TRBV27 with TRBJ2-7; 7 positions match TRBD1. Trimming at V came to 3 bases and at J to 5 bases, leaving 13 bases not matched to a gene. Germline V gene sequence: CDR1 MNHEY, CDR2 SMNVEV (reference sequence). This CDR3 has 16 residues. The CDR3, as DNA: TGTGCCAGCAGTTTGATAGGGGGCCCGGTTTCCGACGAGCAGTACTTC. Its translation is CASSLIGGPVSDEQYF.

V gene TRBV5-4 combines with J gene TRBJ2-1; 7 bases align to TRBD1. The germline V gene has CDR1 SGHNT and CDR2 YYREEE (reference sequence). The CDR3 is 14 residues long. J was trimmed by 8 bases and V by 3 bases; bases with no gene match: 8. The CDR3 DNA reads as TGTGCCAGCAGCTCCGGGACAGTCGAAGATGAGCAGTTCTTC. Its protein is CASSSGTVEDEQFF.

This chain links TRBV10-2 with TRBJ2-2, with 8 bases fitting TRBD2. V lost 6 bases to trimming and J lost 4 bases; unmatched junction nucleotides: 7. The V gene's germline CDR1 is WSHSY and CDR2 SAAADI. The CDR3 is 15 amino acids. CDR3 sequence reads: CASSGSGIRTGELFF. The CDR3 DNA follows: TGCGCCAGCAGCGGTAGCGGGATCCGCACCGGGGAGCTGTTTTTT.

This rearrangement joins TRBV28 to TRBJ2-2; possibly TRBD2 for D (7 bases). CDR3 size: 14 residues. The germline V and J ends were trimmed by 3 bases and 4 bases, with 9 bases remaining between them. From germline, CDR1 is MDHEN and CDR2 SYDVKM. The CDR3 protein is CASSLRGGTGELFF. Here the CDR3 DNA reads TGTGCCAGCAGTTTGAGGGGGGGCACCGGGGAGCTGTTTTTT. The entire variable domain, with the rest obtained from reference TRBV28 and TRBJ2-2, is as follows: DVKVTQSSRYLVKRTGEKVFLECVQDMDHENMFWYRQDPGLGLRLIYFSYDVKMKEKGDIPEGYSVSREKKERFSLILESASTNQTSMYLCASSLRGGTGELFFGEGSRLTVL.

The chain has TRBV11-2 and TRBJ2-5; 10 bases agree with TRBD2. CDR1 SGHAT and CDR2 FQNNGV come from the germline V gene. There are 14 residues in the CDR3. V shed 1 base, J shed 10 bases, and the junction held 6 bases outside the gene matches. CDR3 DNA: TGTGCCAGCAGCTTAGGGATGAGCGGGAGGGGCCAGTACTTC. This translates into CASSLGMSGRGQYF.

In DNA form, the CDR3 reads TGTGCCAGCATAGGCACCGGGACAGGGGACCGTGAGCAGTTCTTC. Translated: CASIGTGTGDREQFF. This chain links TRBV19 with TRBJ2-1, with TRBD1 matching over 10 bases. The V gene's germline CDR1 is LNHDA and CDR2 SQIVND (reference sequence). This CDR3 comprises 15 residues. V lost 9 bases, J lost 9 bases, and 14 bases stayed unmatched. Full variable domain (remainder filled in from reference TRBV19 and TRBJ2-1): DGGITQSPKYLFRKEGQNVTLSCEQNLNHDAMYWYRQDPGQGLRLIYYSQIVNDFQKGDIAEGYSVSREKKESFPLTVTSAQKNPTAFYLCASIGTGTGDREQFFGPGTRLTVL.

The chain couples TRBV28 to TRBJ1-4; no firm D call. The CDR3 length is 14 residues. Trimming pared 8 bases from V and 2 bases from J, leaving 12 bases between. Looked up from germline, CDR1 is MDHEN and CDR2 is SYDVKM. This CDR3 is CASAQAGTNEKLFF. The CDR3 DNA reads as TGTGCCAGCGCCCAAGCCGGTACTAATGAAAAACTGTTTTTT.

CDR3 nucleotides: TGTGCCAGCAGCTTAGCGCCGACCGGCCCGGGGCAGTTCTTC. Translating it yields CASSLAPTGPGQFF. The chain joins TRBV7-2 to TRBJ2-1, with D unresolved. Per germline, CDR1 SGHTA and CDR2 FQGNSA. Trimming shortened V by 0 bases and J by 12 bases, and 15 bases separated the two germline ends. The CDR3 contains 14 residues.

The chain recombines TRBV30 with TRBJ2-3; no definite D call. The CDR3 is 13 amino acids. Germline assignment: CDR1 GTSNPN and CDR2 SVGIG (reference sequence). The ends were cut back, 2 bases at V and 0 bases at J, with 6 bases in the middle. The CDR3 nucleotides read TGTGCCTGGAGTTTGGCTAGCACAGATACGCAGTATTTT. This encodes CAWSLASTDTQYF. The entire variable domain, with the rest obtained from reference TRBV30 and TRBJ2-3, is as follows: SQTIHQWPATLVQPVGSPLSLECTVEGTSNPNLYWYRQAAGRGLQLLFYSVGIGQISSEVPQNLSASRPQDRQFILSSKKLLLSDSGFYLCAWSLASTDTQYFGPGTRLTVL.

This clone was found a few times. The genes are TRBV19 and TRBJ1-1, with a tentative D call TRBD1 (5 bases). V was cut by 4 bases and J by 6 bases, with 9 bases left in between. Germline V gene sequence: CDR1 LNHDA, CDR2 SQIVND (reference sequence). This CDR3 comprises 12 residues. CDR3 in DNA: TGTGCCAGTAGTAGACAGAGTCCTGAAGCTTTCTTT. This sequence encodes CASSRQSPEAFF.

V usage is TRBV5-1 and J usage is TRBJ1-2, with 8 bases aligning to TRBD1. Germline CDR1 reads SGHRS; CDR2 reads YFSETQ. Unmatched junction bases numbered 9, after V lost 4 bases and J lost 4 bases. The CDR3 is 15 amino acids. The CDR3 loop reads CASSAGQGGGYGYTF. CDR3 DNA: TGCGCCAGCAGCGCTGGACAGGGTGGGGGCTATGGCTACACCTTC.

CDR3: CSVEDRSGEQYGYTF. In DNA, the CDR3 is TGCAGCGTTGAAGATCGGTCGGGAGAGCAATATGGCTACACCTTC. The chain links TRBV29-1 to TRBJ1-2; no firm D call. The CDR3 is 15 residues long. CDR1 is SQVTM, CDR2 ANQGSEA, per germline. Between the trimmed V and J ends, which lost 0 bases and 5 bases, there was a span of 16 bases. Full variable domain (remainder filled in from reference TRBV29-1 and TRBJ1-2): SAVISQKPSRDICQRGTSLTIQCQVDSQVTMMFWYRQQPGQSLTLIATANQGSEATYESGFVIDKFPISRPNLTFSTLTVSNMSPEDSSIYLCSVEDRSGEQYGYTFGSGTRLTVV.

The chain recombines TRBV28 with TRBJ1-2; D unresolved. The germline V gene encodes CDR1 MDHEN and CDR2 SYDVKM. V lost 5 bases and J 3 bases, leaving 16 bases between the germline ends. The CDR3 length is 15 residues. Here the CDR3 reads CASSLQNLYDYGYTF. The CDR3 DNA sequence: TGTGCCAGCAGTCTTCAGAATTTGTATGACTATGGCTACACCTTC.

V and J are TRBV7-2 and TRBJ1-1; D perhaps matches TRBD1 (6 bases). This CDR3 has 15 amino acids. The germline CDR1 and CDR2 sequences are SGHTA and FQGNSA. V gave up 0 bases and J gave up 5 bases, with 13 bases separating them. As DNA, the CDR3 is TGTGCCAGCAGCTTAGCAACAGGGATGAGAACTGAAGCTTTCTTT. It specifies CASSLATGMRTEAFF.

The gene calls are TRBV6-1 and TRBJ1-2, with a possible D match to TRBD1 (5 bases). Germline V gene sequence: CDR1 MNHNS, CDR2 SASEGT. The CDR3 consists of 16 residues. V lost 3 bases and J lost 4, with 18 bases in between. The CDR3, as DNA: TGTGCCAGCAGTGACGGGGGTCACGGTCTCGGCTATGGCTACACCTTC. Its protein product is CASSDGGHGLGYGYTF.

The chain couples TRBV4-1 to TRBJ1-1; D gene uncertain. This CDR3 has 13 residues. Deletions cut 0 bases from V and 11 bases from J, with 13 bases between. Germline V lookup: CDR1 MGHRA, CDR2 YSYEKL. The chain's CDR3 is CASSQESGERAFF. CDR3 DNA: TGCGCCAGCAGCCAAGAAAGCGGTGAGAGGGCTTTCTTT.

This clone was detected once. The genes are TRBV2 and TRBJ2-7, with a weak D call TRBD1 (6 bases). CDR1 is SNHLY, CDR2 FYNNEI, per germline. This CDR3 spans 12 amino acids. V was cut by 8 bases and J by 3 bases, with 11 bases left in between. The CDR3 loop is CASVEGGYEQYF. CDR3 DNA sequence: TGTGCCAGCGTCGAAGGGGGCTACGAGCAGTACTTC.